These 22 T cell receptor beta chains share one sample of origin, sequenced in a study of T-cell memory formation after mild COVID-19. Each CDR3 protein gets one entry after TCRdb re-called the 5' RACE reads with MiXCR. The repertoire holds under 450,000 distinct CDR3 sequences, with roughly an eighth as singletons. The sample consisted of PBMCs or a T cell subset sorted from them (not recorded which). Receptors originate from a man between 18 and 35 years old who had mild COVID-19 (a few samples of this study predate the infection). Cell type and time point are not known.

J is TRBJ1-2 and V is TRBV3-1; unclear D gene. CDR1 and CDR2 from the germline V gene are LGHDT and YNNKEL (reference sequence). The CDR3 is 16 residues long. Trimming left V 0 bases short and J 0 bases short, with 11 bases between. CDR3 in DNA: TGTGCCAGCAGCCAAGATCGGTCCCCGCCTAACTATGGCTACACCTTC. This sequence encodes CASSQDRSPPNYGYTF.

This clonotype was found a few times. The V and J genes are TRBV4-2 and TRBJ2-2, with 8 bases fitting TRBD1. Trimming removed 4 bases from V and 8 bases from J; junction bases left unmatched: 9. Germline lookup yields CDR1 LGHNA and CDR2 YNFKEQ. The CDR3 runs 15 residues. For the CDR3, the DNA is TGTGCCAGCAGCCCTCCTGCAGGGGGCAGAGGGGAGCTGTTTTTT. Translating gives CASSPPAGGRGELFF.

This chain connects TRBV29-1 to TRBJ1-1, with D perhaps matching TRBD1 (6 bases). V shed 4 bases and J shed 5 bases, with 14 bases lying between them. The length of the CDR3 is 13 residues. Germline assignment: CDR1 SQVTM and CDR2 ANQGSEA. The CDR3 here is CSVAYRERTEAFF. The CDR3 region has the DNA TGCAGCGTTGCCTACAGGGAGAGGACTGAAGCTTTCTTT.

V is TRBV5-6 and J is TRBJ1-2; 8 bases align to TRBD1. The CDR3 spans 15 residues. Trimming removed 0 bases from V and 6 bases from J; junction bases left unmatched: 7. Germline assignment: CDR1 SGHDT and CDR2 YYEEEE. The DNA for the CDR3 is TGTGCCAGCAGCTTGGGCAGGGGGCGAGTTAATGGCTACACCTTC. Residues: CASSLGRGRVNGYTF.

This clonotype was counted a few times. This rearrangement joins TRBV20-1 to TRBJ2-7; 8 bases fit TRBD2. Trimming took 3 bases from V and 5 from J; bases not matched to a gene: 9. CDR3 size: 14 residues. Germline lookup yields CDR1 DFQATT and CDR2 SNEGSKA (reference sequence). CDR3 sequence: CSASYRGGLNEQYF. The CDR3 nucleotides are TGCAGTGCTAGCTACCGGGGGGGCCTTAACGAGCAGTACTTC.

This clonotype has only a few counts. The CDR3 sequence is CASSLGLAPGELFF. In DNA form, the CDR3 reads TGTGCCAGCAGCTTGGGACTAGCTCCCGGGGAGCTGTTTTTT. The V and J genes are TRBV7-6 and TRBJ2-2, with 9 positions matching TRBD2. CDR3 length equals 14 residues. Germline trimming cut 3 bases from V and 6 bases from J; bases unmatched to any gene: 2. Germline V gene lookup returns CDR1 SGHVS and CDR2 FNYEAQ.

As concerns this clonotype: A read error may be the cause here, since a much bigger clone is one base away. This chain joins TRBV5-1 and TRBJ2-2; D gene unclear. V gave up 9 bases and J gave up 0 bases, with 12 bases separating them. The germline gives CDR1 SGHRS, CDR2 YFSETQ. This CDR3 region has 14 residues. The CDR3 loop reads CATRPVANTGELFF. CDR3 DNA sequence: TGCGCCACCAGACCGGTTGCGAACACCGGGGAGCTGTTTTTT. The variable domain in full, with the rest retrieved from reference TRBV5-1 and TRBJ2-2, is KAGVTQTPRYLIKTRGQQVTLSCSPISGHRSVSWYQQTPGQGLQFLFEYFSETQRNKGNFPGRFSGRQFSNSRSEMNVSTLELGDSALYLCATRPVANTGELFFGEGSRLTVL.

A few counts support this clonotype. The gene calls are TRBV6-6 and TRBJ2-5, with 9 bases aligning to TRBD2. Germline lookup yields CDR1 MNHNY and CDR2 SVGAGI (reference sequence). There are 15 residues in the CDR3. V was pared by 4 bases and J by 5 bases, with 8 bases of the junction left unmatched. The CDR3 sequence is CASSLSSGVGETQYF. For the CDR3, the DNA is TGTGCCAGCAGTTTGTCTAGCGGGGTTGGCGAGACCCAGTACTTC.

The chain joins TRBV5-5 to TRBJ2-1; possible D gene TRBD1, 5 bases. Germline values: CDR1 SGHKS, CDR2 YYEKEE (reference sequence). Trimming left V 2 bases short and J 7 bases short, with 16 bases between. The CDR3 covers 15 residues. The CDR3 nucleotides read TGTGCCAGCAGCTTCTGGGGCCAGGGTCGGAATGAGCAGTTCTTC. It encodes CASSFWGQGRNEQFF.

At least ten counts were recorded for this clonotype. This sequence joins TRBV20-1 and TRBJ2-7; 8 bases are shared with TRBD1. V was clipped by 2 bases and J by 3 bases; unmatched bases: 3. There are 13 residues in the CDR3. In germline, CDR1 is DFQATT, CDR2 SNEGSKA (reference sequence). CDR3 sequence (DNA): TGCAGTGCTAGACATACAGGGGGCTACGAGCAGTACTTC. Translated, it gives CSARHTGGYEQYF.

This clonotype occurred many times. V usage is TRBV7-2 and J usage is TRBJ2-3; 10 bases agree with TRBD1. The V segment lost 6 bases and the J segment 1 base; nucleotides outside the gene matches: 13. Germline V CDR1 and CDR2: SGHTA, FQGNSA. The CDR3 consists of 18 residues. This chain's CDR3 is CASRLTGGEPTRTDTQYF. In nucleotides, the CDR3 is TGTGCCAGCAGGTTGACAGGGGGCGAACCGACCCGCACAGATACGCAGTATTTT.

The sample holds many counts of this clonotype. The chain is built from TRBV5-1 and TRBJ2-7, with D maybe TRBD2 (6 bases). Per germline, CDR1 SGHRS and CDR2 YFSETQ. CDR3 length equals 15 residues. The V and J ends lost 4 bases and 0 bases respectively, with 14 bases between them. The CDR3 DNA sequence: TGCGCCAGCAGCCCGGGGGACTGGAGCTCCTACGAGCAGTACTTC. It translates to CASSPGDWSSYEQYF.

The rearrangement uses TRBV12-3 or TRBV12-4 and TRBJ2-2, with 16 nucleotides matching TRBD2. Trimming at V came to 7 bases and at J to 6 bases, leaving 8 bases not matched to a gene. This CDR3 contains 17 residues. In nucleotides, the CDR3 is TGTGCCAGCACCCTAGGGACTAGCGGGGGGGCATCCGGGGAGCTGTTTTTT. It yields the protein CASTLGTSGGASGELFF.

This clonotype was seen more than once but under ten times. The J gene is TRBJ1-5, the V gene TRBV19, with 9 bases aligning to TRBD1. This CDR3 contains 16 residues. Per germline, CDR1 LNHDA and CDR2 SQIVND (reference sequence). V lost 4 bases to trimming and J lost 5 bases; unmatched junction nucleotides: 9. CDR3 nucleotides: TGTGCCAGTAGTACCTGGGGGACAGGGCGGGATCAGCCCCAGCATTTT. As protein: CASSTWGTGRDQPQHF.

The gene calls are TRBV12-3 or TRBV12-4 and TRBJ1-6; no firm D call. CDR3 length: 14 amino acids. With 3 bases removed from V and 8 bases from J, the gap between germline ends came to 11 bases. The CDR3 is CASSLYSRYSPLHF. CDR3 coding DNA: TGTGCCAGCAGTTTGTACAGCAGATATTCACCCCTCCACTTT.

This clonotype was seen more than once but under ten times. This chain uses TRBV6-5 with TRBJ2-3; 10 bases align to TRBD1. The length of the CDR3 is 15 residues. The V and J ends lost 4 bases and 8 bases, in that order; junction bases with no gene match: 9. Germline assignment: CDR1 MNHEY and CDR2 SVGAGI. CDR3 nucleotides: TGTGCCAGCAGTTTTCCGACAGGGGGCTACGTTACGCAGTATTTT. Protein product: CASSFPTGGYVTQYF.

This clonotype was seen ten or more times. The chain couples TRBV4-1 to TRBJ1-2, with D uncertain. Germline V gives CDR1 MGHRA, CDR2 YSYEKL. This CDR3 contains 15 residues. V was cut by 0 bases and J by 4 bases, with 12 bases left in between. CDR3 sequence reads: CASSQDFGELYGYTF. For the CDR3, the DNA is TGCGCCAGCAGCCAAGATTTTGGGGAACTCTATGGCTACACCTTC.

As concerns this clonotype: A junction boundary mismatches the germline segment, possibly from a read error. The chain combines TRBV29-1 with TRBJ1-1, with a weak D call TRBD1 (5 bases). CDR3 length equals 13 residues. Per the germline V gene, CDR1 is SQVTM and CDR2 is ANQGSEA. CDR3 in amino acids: CSIDRDPGREAFF. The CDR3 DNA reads TGCAGCATTGACCGGGACCCGGGGAGGGAAGCTTTCTTT.

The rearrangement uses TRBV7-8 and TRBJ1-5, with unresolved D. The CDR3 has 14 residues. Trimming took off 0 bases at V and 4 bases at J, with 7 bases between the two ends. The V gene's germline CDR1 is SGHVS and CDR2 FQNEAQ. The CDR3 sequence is CASSLAVRNQPQHF. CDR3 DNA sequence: TGTGCCAGCAGCTTAGCGGTTCGGAATCAGCCCCAGCATTTT.

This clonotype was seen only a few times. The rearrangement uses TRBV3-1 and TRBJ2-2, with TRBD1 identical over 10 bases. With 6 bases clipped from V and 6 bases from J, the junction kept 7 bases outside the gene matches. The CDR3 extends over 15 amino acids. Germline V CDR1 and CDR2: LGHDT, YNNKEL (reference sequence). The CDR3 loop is CASRKTGGAAGELFF. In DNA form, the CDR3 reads TGTGCCAGCAGAAAGACAGGGGGCGCGGCCGGGGAGCTGTTTTTT.

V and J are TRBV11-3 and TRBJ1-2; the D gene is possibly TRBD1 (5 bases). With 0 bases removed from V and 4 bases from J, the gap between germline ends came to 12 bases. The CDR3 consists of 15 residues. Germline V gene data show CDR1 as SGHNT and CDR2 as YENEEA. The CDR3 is CASSLEVHRSYGYTF. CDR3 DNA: TGTGCCAGCAGCTTAGAGGTTCACAGGAGCTATGGCTACACCTTC.

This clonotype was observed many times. The CDR3 DNA reads TGTGCCAGCAGTCTGAGGGACTACACAGATACGCAGTATTTT. It specifies CASSLRDYTDTQYF. The chain is built from TRBV12-3 or TRBV12-4 and TRBJ2-3; the match to TRBD2 covers 7 bases. The CDR3 runs to 14 residues. V gave up 5 bases and J gave up 2 bases; unmatched junction bases: 4.